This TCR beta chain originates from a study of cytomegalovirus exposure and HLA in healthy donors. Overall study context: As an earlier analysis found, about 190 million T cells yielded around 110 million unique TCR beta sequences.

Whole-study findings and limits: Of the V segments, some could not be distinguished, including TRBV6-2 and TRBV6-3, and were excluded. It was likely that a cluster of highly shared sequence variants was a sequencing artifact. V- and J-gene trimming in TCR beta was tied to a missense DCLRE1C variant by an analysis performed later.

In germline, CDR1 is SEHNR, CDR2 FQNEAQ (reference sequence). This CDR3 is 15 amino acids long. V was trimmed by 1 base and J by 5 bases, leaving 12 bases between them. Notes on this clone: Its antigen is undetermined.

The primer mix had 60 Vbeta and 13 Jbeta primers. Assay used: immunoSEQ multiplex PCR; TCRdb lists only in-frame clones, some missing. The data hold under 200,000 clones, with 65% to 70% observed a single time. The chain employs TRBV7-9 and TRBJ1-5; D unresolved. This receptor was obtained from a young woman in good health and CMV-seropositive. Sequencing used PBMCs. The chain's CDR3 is CASSLGGRWDQPQHF. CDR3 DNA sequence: TGTGCCAGCAGCTTAGGAGGCAGATGGGATCAGCCCCAGCATTTT. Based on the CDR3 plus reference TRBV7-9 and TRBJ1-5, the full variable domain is DTGVSQNPRHKITKRGQNVTFRCDPISEHNRLYWYRQTLGQGPEFLTYFQNEAQLEKSRLLSDRFSAERPKGSFSTLEIQRTEQGDSAMYLCASSLGGRWDQPQHFGDGTRLSIL.